This TCR beta chain derives from a study of blood T cell repertoires in COVID-19. Study background: T cells, B-cell-depleted T cells, or PBMCs provided the cDNA or gDNA that served as material.

Deletions cut 5 bases from V and 1 base from J, with 18 bases between. The V gene's germline CDR1 is SGHVS and CDR2 FQNEAQ. The CDR3 sequence is 17 residues long. The assay was immunoSEQ multiplex PCR, and TCRdb's table has in-frame clones only and misses some. The data show almost 350,000 clones, about nine tenths seen once. V gene TRBV7-8 combines with J gene TRBJ1-3; D not certain. The sequencing sample was made of peripheral blood. The sequence derives from a woman aged 60-75 years with COVID-19, enrolled during active disease. The CDR3 DNA reads TGTGCCAGCAGCCGGATGGCAGGACTCGTTTCTGGAAACACCATATATTTT. Residues: CASSRMAGLVSGNTIYF.